This T cell receptor (beta chain) stems from a study of cytomegalovirus exposure and HLA in healthy donors. Repertoires were generated with immunoSEQ multiplex PCR, while TCRdb's copy carries only in-frame clones and drops some. The sample lists around 60,000 clones, approximately 94% seen once, with around 4.5% in the top ten. The CDR3 runs 14 residues. Deletions cut 4 bases from V and 3 bases from J, with 12 bases between. The germline gives CDR1 MNHEY, CDR2 SVGAGI. What was sequenced was PBMCs. The chain joins TRBV6-5 to TRBJ2-5; D unclear. The TCR was taken from a man younger than 30 in good health and CMV-seropositive. The CDR3 DNA is TGTGCCAGCAGTTCCGGAGCCGAGGAAGAGACCCAGTACTTC. This gives the protein CASSSGAEEETQYF.